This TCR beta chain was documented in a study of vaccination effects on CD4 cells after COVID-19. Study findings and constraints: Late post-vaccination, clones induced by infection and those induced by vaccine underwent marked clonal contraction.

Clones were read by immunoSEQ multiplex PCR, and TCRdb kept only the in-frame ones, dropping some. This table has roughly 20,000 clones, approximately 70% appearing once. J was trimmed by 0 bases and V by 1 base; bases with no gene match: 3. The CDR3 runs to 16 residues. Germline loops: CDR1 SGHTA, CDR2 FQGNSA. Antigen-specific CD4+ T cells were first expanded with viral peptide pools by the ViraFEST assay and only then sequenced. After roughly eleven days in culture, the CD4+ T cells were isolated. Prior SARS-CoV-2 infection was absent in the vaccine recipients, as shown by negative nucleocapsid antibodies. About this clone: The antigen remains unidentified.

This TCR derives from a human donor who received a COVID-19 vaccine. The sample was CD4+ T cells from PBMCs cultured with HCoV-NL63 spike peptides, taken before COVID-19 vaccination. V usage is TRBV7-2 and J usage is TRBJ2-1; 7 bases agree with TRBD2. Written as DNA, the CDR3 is TGTGCCAGCAGCTTAGGACTAGCCAGCTCCTACAATGAGCAGTTCTTC. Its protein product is CASSLGLASSYNEQFF.